The 32 T cell receptor beta chains reported below all come from one sample, sequenced in a study of a mutant IDH1 vaccine in newly diagnosed glioma. TCRdb keeps only in-frame clones here, not all; method: immunoSEQ multiplex PCR. The sample holds nearly 70,000 clones, 79% seen once. As to time point: baseline, week 1 (first vaccination visit). The treatment: pre-vaccination baseline after standard-of-care therapy. This material consisted of PBMCs, taken from a glioma patient treated with radiotherapy, temozolomide or both. Every receptor here comes from a man aged 45-65 years with glioma.

The gene calls are TRBV30 and TRBJ1-2; D ambiguous. The CDR3 totals 13 residues. V was shortened by 0 bases and J by 2 bases, with 7 bases between the two germline ends. The germline V gene encodes CDR1 GTSNPN and CDR2 SVGIG (reference sequence). CDR3 DNA sequence: TGTGCCTGGAGTGTTGACGAAAACTATGGCTACACCTTC. As protein: CAWSVDENYGYTF.

The rearrangement uses TRBV19 and TRBJ2-2; a possible D gene is TRBD1 (5 bases). Germline CDR1 reads LNHDA; CDR2 reads SQIVND (reference sequence). Trimming stripped 11 bases from V and 5 bases from J, with 6 bases between. The CDR3 contains 10 residues. CDR3 sequence (DNA): TGTGCCGGGGCTACCGGGGAGCTGTTTTTT. This sequence encodes CAGATGELFF.

The chain employs TRBV18 and TRBJ1-2; perhaps TRBD1 as D (5 bases). This CDR3 spans 14 amino acids. V was cut by 3 bases and J by 5 bases, with 13 bases left in between. Germline V gene sequence: CDR1 KGHSH, CDR2 LQKENI. CDR3 nucleotides: TGTGCCAGCTCACCCGGGGGGGGAGTTTATGGCTACACCTTC. It specifies CASSPGGGVYGYTF.

This chain connects TRBV14 to TRBJ2-2; 11 bases agree with TRBD2. The germline gives CDR1 SGHDN, CDR2 FVKESK. The V and J ends lost 1 base and 0 bases, in that order; junction bases with no gene match: 4. This CDR3 spans 18 amino acids. The chain's CDR3 is CASSQGLAGGSNTGELFF. The CDR3 DNA reads as TGTGCCAGCAGCCAAGGGCTAGCGGGGGGATCGAACACCGGGGAGCTGTTTTTT.

V and J are TRBV4-2 and TRBJ2-7; 9 nucleotides agree with TRBD2. V lost 0 bases, J lost 0 bases, and 12 bases stayed unmatched. CDR3 length equals 19 residues. Germline values: CDR1 LGHNA, CDR2 YNFKEQ. CDR3 region: CASSQDVASGASSSYEQYF. The CDR3 bases are TGTGCCAGCAGCCAAGATGTGGCTAGCGGGGCCTCCAGCTCCTACGAGCAGTACTTC.

This clone was found once. The rearrangement uses TRBV5-5 and TRBJ1-6; 9 nucleotides line up with TRBD1. Germline values: CDR1 SGHKS, CDR2 YYEKEE (reference sequence). V shed 4 bases and J 0 bases; nucleotides not matched to a gene: 11. This CDR3 contains 19 residues. CDR3 amino acids: CASSQTGTGPSSYNSPLHF. As DNA, the CDR3 is TGTGCCAGCAGCCAGACGGGGACAGGGCCCAGCTCCTATAATTCACCCCTCCACTTT.

This clone was counted between two and nine times. The chain joins TRBV5-1 to TRBJ2-7; no definite D call. Trimming took 0 bases from V and 6 from J, leaving 13 bases between them. This CDR3 spans 14 amino acids. The germline V gene encodes CDR1 SGHRS and CDR2 YFSETQ. The DNA for the CDR3 is TGCGCCAGCAGCTTGGAAGAACAACTTGGCGAGCAGTACTTC. This encodes CASSLEEQLGEQYF.

This clone was found once. The rearrangement uses TRBV7-2 and TRBJ2-6; TRBD1 matches at 11 bases. The V and J ends lost 6 bases and 2 bases, in that order; junction bases with no gene match: 9. The germline gives CDR1 SGHTA, CDR2 FQGNSA. This CDR3 is 18 amino acids long. This CDR3 reads CASRPPGTGGTGANVLTF. The CDR3, as DNA: TGTGCCAGCAGACCCCCCGGGACAGGGGGTACTGGGGCCAACGTCCTGACTTTC.

This clone was counted only a few times. This chain joins TRBV7-2 and TRBJ1-2, with D perhaps TRBD1 (5 bases). There are 13 residues in the CDR3. The V gene's germline CDR1 is SGHTA and CDR2 FQGNSA. V was pared by 2 bases and J by 4 bases, with 8 bases between. The CDR3 region has the DNA TGTGCCAGCAGCTTAACGGGGGGCTATGGCTACACCTTC. Amino acids: CASSLTGGYGYTF. The full variable domain, in which reference TRBV7-2 and TRBJ1-2 provide the parts outside the CDR3, is GAGVSQSPSNKVTEKGKDVELRCDPISGHTALYWYRQSLGQGLEFLIYFQGNSAPDKSGLPSDRFSAERTGGSVSTLTIQRTQQEDSAVYLCASSLTGGYGYTFGSGTRLTVV.

The V call is TRBV6-1, the J call TRBJ2-1; 8 nucleotides line up with TRBD2. There are 14 residues in the CDR3. V was pared by 5 bases and J by 3 bases, with 3 bases of the junction left unmatched. Germline V gene data show CDR1 as MNHNS and CDR2 as SASEGT. CDR3 residues: CASSWTSIYNEQFF. CDR3 bases: TGTGCCAGCAGTTGGACTAGCATCTACAATGAGCAGTTCTTC.

The genes are TRBV19 and TRBJ2-3; 7 bases map to TRBD1. This CDR3 region has 15 residues. Germline CDR1 LNHDA, CDR2 SQIVND (reference sequence). J gave up 2 bases and V 7 bases, and 9 bases lay outside the gene matches. The CDR3 loop is CASIPTGWATDTQYF. DNA of the CDR3: TGTGCCAGTATTCCGACAGGGTGGGCCACAGATACGCAGTATTTT.

This clone showed up just a few times. V usage is TRBV15 and J usage is TRBJ1-2; the match to TRBD1 covers 9 bases. This CDR3 has 14 residues. Unmatched junction bases numbered 8, after V lost 9 bases and J lost 3 bases. CDR1 LNHNV and CDR2 YYDKDF come from the germline V gene (reference sequence). The DNA for the CDR3 is TGTGCCACGGGGAAGGACAGGGGCTACTATGGCTACACCTTC. This translates into CATGKDRGYYGYTF.

This clone has only a few counts. This chain uses TRBV7-2 with TRBJ1-5; D is perhaps TRBD1 (5 bases). Germline V gives CDR1 SGHTA, CDR2 FQGNSA. Trimming cost V 0 bases and J 9 bases, with 21 bases left between them. The length of the CDR3 is 17 residues. Here the CDR3 reads CASSLARDALNQWPQHF. For the CDR3, the DNA is TGTGCCAGCAGCTTAGCTCGGGACGCACTGAACCAGTGGCCCCAGCATTTT.

The V call is TRBV15, the J call TRBJ1-1; D is uncertain. V was trimmed by 3 bases and J by 1 base, leaving 6 bases between them. The CDR3 totals 13 residues. The germline CDR1 and CDR2 sequences are LNHNV and YYDKDF (reference sequence). The CDR3 region is CATSSSPNTEAFF. The DNA of the CDR3 is TGTGCCACCAGCAGCTCCCCGAACACTGAAGCTTTCTTT.

The chain employs TRBV7-2 and TRBJ2-3, with 9 bases that match TRBD1. J gave up 4 bases and V 3 bases, and 5 bases lay outside the gene matches. The CDR3 length is 15 residues. In germline, CDR1 is SGHTA, CDR2 FQGNSA. CDR3 region: CASSLGQGSADTQYF. CDR3 nucleotide sequence: TGTGCCAGCAGCTTGGGACAGGGTTCGGCAGATACGCAGTATTTT.

The chain links TRBV7-2 to TRBJ1-3, with D possibly being TRBD1 (6 bases). This CDR3 is built from 16 residues. Germline V gene data show CDR1 as SGHTA and CDR2 as FQGNSA. The V gene lost 5 bases and the J gene lost 0 bases, with 14 bases spanning the gap. In nucleotides, the CDR3 is TGTGCCAGCAGCAGGGACACAACCAACTCTGGAAACACCATATATTTT. It codes for CASSRDTTNSGNTIYF.

The rearrangement links TRBV19 to TRBJ1-6; possibly TRBD1 for D (6 bases). The germline V gene has CDR1 LNHDA and CDR2 SQIVND (reference sequence). This CDR3 is built from 14 residues. Trimming removed 1 base at V and 11 bases at J, with 12 bases between. This CDR3 reads CASSIAGARTPLHF. The DNA of the CDR3 is TGTGCCAGTAGTATAGCGGGGGCCCGGACACCCCTCCACTTT.

The V and J genes are TRBV7-9 and TRBJ1-3; D is uncertain. V was clipped by 5 bases and J by 0 bases, with 5 bases between them. The CDR3 loop spans 13 amino acids. Germline V gives CDR1 SEHNR, CDR2 FQNEAQ (reference sequence). The CDR3 loop is CASSGPSGNTIYF. The CDR3 DNA reads TGTGCCAGCAGCGGCCCCTCTGGAAACACCATATATTTT.

The chain has TRBV7-2 and TRBJ1-5; D gene uncertain. Germline assignment: CDR1 SGHTA and CDR2 FQGNSA. This CDR3 is built from 14 residues. Trimming removed 1 base from V and 4 bases from J, with 8 bases in between. CDR3 in DNA: TGTGCCAGCAGCTTAGTTCTGTCGAATCAGCCCCAGCATTTT. Protein product: CASSLVLSNQPQHF.

The chain uses TRBV6-6 and TRBJ2-7; D unresolved. Trimming left V 6 bases short and J 0 bases short, with 6 bases between. The CDR3 spans 12 residues. Per germline, CDR1 MNHNY and CDR2 SVGAGI (reference sequence). CDR3 nucleotides: TGTGCCAGCAGCCACGGCTCCTACGAGCAGTACTTC. Its protein is CASSHGSYEQYF.

The chain links TRBV25-1 to TRBJ1-1, with TRBD1 as a possible D gene (5 bases). Germline V CDR1 and CDR2: MGHDK, SYGVNS. The CDR3 runs 15 residues. Trimming took off 4 bases at V and 2 bases at J, with 14 bases between the two ends. The CDR3 region is CASSADGGFNTEAFF. As DNA, the CDR3 is TGTGCCAGCAGTGCAGATGGGGGATTCAACACTGAAGCTTTCTTT.

In its sample, this clone was seen once. The rearrangement uses TRBV19 and TRBJ1-3; D remains unclear. V lost 9 bases and J lost 0, with 15 bases in between. The CDR3 is made up of 15 amino acids. The germline CDR1 and CDR2 sequences are LNHDA and SQIVND (reference sequence). CDR3 coding DNA: TGTGCCAGCAGGAAGGACCGCTCCTCTGGAAACACCATATATTTT. Amino acids: CASRKDRSSGNTIYF.

J is TRBJ2-2 and V is TRBV7-9; possibly TRBD1 for D (6 bases). Trimming took 5 bases from V and 5 from J, leaving 15 bases between them. The V gene's germline CDR1 is SEHNR and CDR2 FQNEAQ (reference sequence). CDR3 size: 15 residues. The CDR3 coding sequence is TGTGCCAGCAGCCCAAACAGGGCGTTGACCGGGGAGCTGTTTTTT. This gives the protein CASSPNRALTGELFF.

There are a few counts of this clone. The chain couples TRBV6-1 to TRBJ2-3, with a weak D call TRBD1 (6 bases). The V gene lost 8 bases and the J gene lost 2 bases, with 11 bases spanning the gap. Germline CDR1 MNHNS, CDR2 SASEGT. CDR3 length: 13 amino acids. The CDR3 loop reads CASGLGHTDTQYF. DNA of the CDR3: TGTGCCAGCGGGTTGGGACACACAGATACGCAGTATTTT.

The rearrangement uses TRBV19 and TRBJ1-4; weak D call: TRBD1 (5 bases). Trimming removed 5 bases at V and 8 bases at J, with 15 bases between. Germline CDR1 reads LNHDA; CDR2 reads SQIVND (reference sequence). The CDR3 is made up of 14 amino acids. The CDR3: CASSVLAGSEKLFF. In DNA, the CDR3 is TGTGCCAGTAGTGTTTTGGCAGGGTCAGAAAAACTGTTTTTT. Looking up the rest from reference TRBV19 and TRBJ1-4 gives the full variable domain: DGGITQSPKYLFRKEGQNVTLSCEQNLNHDAMYWYRQDPGQGLRLIYYSQIVNDFQKGDIAEGYSVSREKKESFPLTVTSAQKNPTAFYLCASSVLAGSEKLFFGSGTQLSVL.

This sequence joins TRBV29-1 and TRBJ2-3, with 7 nucleotides matching TRBD2. CDR1 is SQVTM, CDR2 ANQGSEA, per germline. This CDR3 contains 14 residues. The J segment lost 2 bases and the V segment lost 5 bases, leaving 7 bases of the junction unmatched. The CDR3 here is CSVRMGGNTDTQYF. The CDR3 nucleotides read TGCAGCGTTCGAATGGGGGGGAACACAGATACGCAGTATTTT.

The V call is TRBV28, the J call TRBJ2-7, with D perhaps TRBD1 (6 bases). This CDR3 is built from 11 residues. CDR1 is MDHEN, CDR2 SYDVKM, per germline. The ends were cut back, 7 bases at V and 6 bases at J, with 10 bases in the middle. The CDR3 DNA follows: TGTGCCAGCAATGACAGGACCGAGCAGTACTTC. This translates into CASNDRTEQYF.

The sample holds a few counts of this clone. The rearrangement links TRBV6-5 to TRBJ1-3, with D maybe TRBD1 (5 bases). Trimming cost V 4 bases and J 2 bases, with 12 bases left between them. The CDR3 contains 15 residues. Germline CDR1 reads MNHEY; CDR2 reads SVGAGI. CDR3 region: CASSWGRFPGNTIYF. DNA for the CDR3: TGTGCCAGCAGTTGGGGCAGGTTTCCTGGAAACACCATATATTTT.

V usage is TRBV27 and J usage is TRBJ1-5; D unclear. Trimming took off 4 bases at V and 4 bases at J, with 8 bases between the two ends. The CDR3 consists of 13 residues. From germline, CDR1 is MNHEY and CDR2 SMNVEV (reference sequence). The CDR3 DNA reads TGTGCCAGCAGTTCTTACGGTAATCAGCCCCAGCATTTT. It encodes CASSSYGNQPQHF.

J is TRBJ1-5 and V is TRBV4-2; the match to TRBD1 covers 8 bases. Looked up from germline, CDR1 is LGHNA and CDR2 is YNFKEQ. The V and J ends lost 5 bases and 4 bases, in that order; junction bases with no gene match: 16. The CDR3 loop spans 18 amino acids. The CDR3 loop reads CASSTKPFTGGGNQPQHF. The CDR3 DNA is TGTGCCAGCAGCACAAAACCCTTTACAGGGGGGGGGAATCAGCCCCAGCATTTT.

The rearrangement uses TRBV29-1 and TRBJ1-3; tentative D call: TRBD1 (5 bases). This CDR3 has 15 amino acids. V was cut by 0 bases and J by 2 bases, with 11 bases left in between. The germline CDR1 and CDR2 sequences are SQVTM and ANQGSEA. CDR3 loop: CSVEDLGGTGNTIYF. The CDR3 DNA is TGCAGCGTTGAAGATCTGGGGGGGACTGGAAACACCATATATTTT.

This rearrangement joins TRBV10-1 to TRBJ2-3; 9 bases line up with TRBD2. J was trimmed by 7 bases and V by 1 base; bases with no gene match: 9. Germline V gene lookup returns CDR1 WNHNN and CDR2 SYGVQD (reference sequence). The CDR3 covers 16 residues. The CDR3 bases are TGCGCCAGCAGTGAGTGGATAGCGGGGGCGAAACATACGCAGTATTTT. This codes for CASSEWIAGAKHTQYF.